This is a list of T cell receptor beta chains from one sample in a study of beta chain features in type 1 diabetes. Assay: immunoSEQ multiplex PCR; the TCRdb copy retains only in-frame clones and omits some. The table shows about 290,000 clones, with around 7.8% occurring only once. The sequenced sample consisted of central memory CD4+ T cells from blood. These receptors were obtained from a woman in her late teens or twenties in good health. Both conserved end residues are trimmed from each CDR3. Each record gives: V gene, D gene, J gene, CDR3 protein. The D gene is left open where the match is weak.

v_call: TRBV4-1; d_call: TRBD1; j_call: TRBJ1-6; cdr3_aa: ASSQSGQGYNSPLH
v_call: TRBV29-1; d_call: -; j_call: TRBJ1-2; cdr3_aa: SVEGRPYGYT
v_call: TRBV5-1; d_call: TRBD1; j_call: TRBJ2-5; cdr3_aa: ASSFGTGAAETQY
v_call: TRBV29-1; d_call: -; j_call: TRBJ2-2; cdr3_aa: SVKARGSNTGELF
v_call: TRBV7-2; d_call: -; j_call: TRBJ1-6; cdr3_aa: ASSPQGGALH
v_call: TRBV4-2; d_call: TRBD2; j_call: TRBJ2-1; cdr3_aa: ASSPDPLAGVLYNEQF
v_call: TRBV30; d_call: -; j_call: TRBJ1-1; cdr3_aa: AWSQAGLNTEAF
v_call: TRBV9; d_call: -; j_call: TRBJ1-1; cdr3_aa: ASSVGTNPSEAF
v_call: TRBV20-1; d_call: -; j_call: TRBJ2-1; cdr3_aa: SAALRYEQF
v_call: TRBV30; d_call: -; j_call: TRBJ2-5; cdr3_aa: AWSGGWEETQY
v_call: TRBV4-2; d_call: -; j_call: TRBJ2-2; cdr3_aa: ASSKGDSNTGELF
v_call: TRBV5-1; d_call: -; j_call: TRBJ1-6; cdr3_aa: ASSLEGPVGSSYNSPLH
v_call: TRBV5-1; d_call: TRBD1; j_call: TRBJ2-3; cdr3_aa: ASSPDRVDTDTQY
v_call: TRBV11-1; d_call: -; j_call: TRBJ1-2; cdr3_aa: ASSPQGVRGYT
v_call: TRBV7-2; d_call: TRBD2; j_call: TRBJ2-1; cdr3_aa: ASSLGQTSGNNEQF
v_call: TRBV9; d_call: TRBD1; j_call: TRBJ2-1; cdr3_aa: ASSARDSYNEQF
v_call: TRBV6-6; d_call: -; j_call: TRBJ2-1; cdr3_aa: ASSRGDEQF